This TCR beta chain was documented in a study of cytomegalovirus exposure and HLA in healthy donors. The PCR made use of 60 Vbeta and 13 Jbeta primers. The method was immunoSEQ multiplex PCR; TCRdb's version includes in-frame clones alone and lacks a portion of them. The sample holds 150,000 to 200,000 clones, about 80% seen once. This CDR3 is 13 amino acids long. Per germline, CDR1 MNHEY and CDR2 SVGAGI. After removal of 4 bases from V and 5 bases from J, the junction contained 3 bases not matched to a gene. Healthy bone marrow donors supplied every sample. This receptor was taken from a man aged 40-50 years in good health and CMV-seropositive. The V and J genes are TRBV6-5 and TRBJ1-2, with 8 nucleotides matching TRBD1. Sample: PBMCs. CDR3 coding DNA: TGTGCCAGCAGTTCGAGACAGGGGTATGGCTACACCTTC. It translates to CASSSRQGYGYTF.